The present T cell receptor (beta chain) was sequenced within a study of T-cell reconstitution after alpha-beta-depleted transplantation in children. Library preparation (for TCRbeta) was performed with unique molecular identifiers. MiXCR, applied by TCRdb to the PCR reads, yields one record per CDR3 protein. The data hold a few hundred thousand distinct CDR3 sequences, with about 26% observed a single time. This CDR3 is 16 amino acids long. J was trimmed by 8 bases and V by 5 bases; bases with no gene match: 14. Per germline, CDR1 SEHNR and CDR2 FQNEAQ (reference sequence). This clonotype was observed a few times. The target antigen is unknown. Study-level points and caveats: Fresh T-cell production supplied most of the T-cell counts and diversity seen one year after transplant.

The source material was PBMCs, sampled before TCRalphabeta/CD19-depleted stem cell transplant. The source is a girl aged 2 to 10 with Fanconi anemia, due to receive a stem cell transplant. The rearrangement joins TRBV7-9 to TRBJ1-2, with 10 bases matching TRBD1. The CDR3 region is CASSRYQTDRGNGYTF. The CDR3 DNA sequence: TGTGCCAGCAGCAGATACCAAACGGACAGGGGGAACGGCTACACCTTC.